Below, one TCR beta chain is given with its context. As for time point: pretreatment peripheral blood. Patients were diagnosed with urothelial carcinoma, either locally advanced or metastatic. The data were taken from a study of PD-L1 blockade in urothelial cancer. The germline V gene has CDR1 SQVTM and CDR2 ANQGSEA. The CDR3 loop spans 11 amino acids. V trimming: 7 bases; J trimming: 6 bases; junction bases outside the gene matches: 2. The protocol was immunoSEQ multiplex PCR, while the TCRdb copy is restricted to in-frame clones and leaves out a portion. Among roughly 100,000 clones listed, roughly nine tenths were seen once.

The sample consisted of PBMCs, taken around atezolizumab (anti-PD-L1) treatment. The V call is TRBV29-1, the J call TRBJ1-2; 10 bases fit TRBD1. The TCR was taken from an elderly woman with urothelial cancer. Here the CDR3 reads CSGQGADGYTF. As DNA, the CDR3 is TGCAGCGGACAGGGGGCTGATGGCTACACCTTC.